The 7 T cell receptor beta chains reported below all come from one sample, sequenced in a study of T cell clones after liver transplantation. Only in-frame clones appear in the TCRdb table, and some are missing; sequencing was by immunoSEQ multiplex PCR. Of about 71,000 clones in the sample, 80% were seen once. Specimen: CD4+ T cells from blood, collected 12 months after liver transplant. The origin of the receptors is a human patient who received a liver transplant. Some T cells may be transferred from the graft donor.

The J gene is TRBJ1-1, the V gene TRBV11-2; 8 positions agree with TRBD1. The CDR3 is 13 amino acids. The V segment lost 4 bases and the J segment 11 bases; nucleotides outside the gene matches: 9. Germline values: CDR1 SGHAT, CDR2 FQNNGV. The CDR3 sequence: CASSSMQGADAFF. In DNA, the CDR3 is TGTGCCAGCAGCTCCATGCAGGGGGCGGATGCTTTCTTT.

Details on this clone: Germline is not matched at one junction end, which may reflect a read error. The sample carries other DNA sequences with the same CDR3. The gene calls are TRBV2 and TRBJ2-5; D is unclear. CDR1 SNHLY and CDR2 FYNNEI come from the germline V gene. This CDR3 is built from 14 residues. CDR3 region: CASSDRPGPETQYF. As DNA, the CDR3 is TGTGCCAGCAGTGACCGTCCTGGTCCGGAGACCCAATACTTC.

This clone has a single count. This chain uses TRBV30 with TRBJ1-4; D not certain. This CDR3 spans 13 amino acids. The V gene's germline CDR1 is GTSNPN and CDR2 SVGIG (reference sequence). V was shortened by 0 bases and J by 8 bases, with 10 bases between the two germline ends. For the CDR3, the DNA is TGTGCCTGGAGTGTATCCCTGGGAGAAAAACTGTTTTTT. Its protein is CAWSVSLGEKLFF.

This clone was detected a few times. This chain connects TRBV2 to TRBJ2-5, with D maybe TRBD2 (6 bases). Between the trimmed V and J ends, which lost 8 bases and 4 bases, there was a span of 11 bases. There are 12 residues in the CDR3. CDR1 and CDR2 from the germline V gene are SNHLY and FYNNEI. The DNA of the CDR3 is TGTGCCAGCGGTGGCGGGATAGAGACCCAGTACTTC. Its protein is CASGGGIETQYF.

This clone was observed a few times. This chain joins TRBV30 and TRBJ1-2, with a tentative D call TRBD1 (5 bases). Trimming took 2 bases from V and 9 from J, leaving 19 bases between them. Germline CDR1 and CDR2: GTSNPN and SVGIG (reference sequence). This CDR3 is 14 amino acids long. For the CDR3, the DNA is TGTGCCTGGAGTTCTTACCGGGACGGAGCGAGCTACACCTTC. It yields the protein CAWSSYRDGASYTF.

The chain has TRBV29-1 and TRBJ2-5; TRBD1 matches 10 bases. Trimming took 5 bases from V and 4 from J; bases not matched to a gene: 1. Germline CDR1 is SQVTM and CDR2 is ANQGSEA. This CDR3 comprises 12 residues. The DNA of the CDR3 is TGCAGCGTTCGGACAGGGGGAGAGACCCAGTACTTC. Residues: CSVRTGGETQYF.

The J gene is TRBJ2-2, the V gene TRBV18, with no clear D. The CDR3 consists of 16 residues. V dropped 3 bases and J dropped 1 base, with 12 bases sitting between them. Germline values: CDR1 KGHSH, CDR2 LQKENI. The chain's CDR3 is CASSPPGMGNTGELFF. The CDR3, as DNA: TGTGCCAGCTCACCCCCAGGAATGGGGAACACCGGGGAGCTGTTTTTT.